The 25 T cell receptor beta chains below all came from one sample that was sequenced in a study of regulatory T cells in long-lasting Graves disease. The authors built TCR beta libraries using iRepertoire HTBI primers and Arm-PCR of CDR3 regions. One entry per CDR3 protein, called by TCRdb with MiXCR from the multiplex PCR reads. The sample lists 400,000 to 500,000 distinct CDR3 sequences; about a sixth were seen once. Time point here: newly diagnosed GD, antithyroid drugs for less than 3 months. PBMC RNA was the source of the TCR library. The same specimen was also included in a second study, on T cells in Graves' hyperthyroidism and ophthalmopathy.

The sample in question was peripheral blood mononuclear cells (PBMCs), obtained at new diagnosis, from a patient treated with antithyroid drugs. Receptor source: a woman aged 25 to 39 with Graves disease.

This clonotype occurred many times. This rearrangement joins TRBV5-1 to TRBJ2-3; possible D gene TRBD1, 5 bases. Germline-derived CDR1 and CDR2 are SGHRS and YFSETQ. The CDR3 extends over 15 amino acids. The V end was cut by 3 bases, the J end by 1 base, with 12 bases between. In DNA, the CDR3 is TGCGCCAGCAGCTCGATCAGGGCGGGCACAGATACGCAGTATTTT. This sequence encodes CASSSIRAGTDTQYF.

V is TRBV6-2 or TRBV6-3 and J is TRBJ1-2, with no clear D. The CDR3 consists of 14 residues. Trimming stripped 6 bases from V and 0 bases from J, with 11 bases between. Germline assignment: CDR1 MNHEY and CDR2 SVGEGT. The DNA of the CDR3 is TGTGCCAGCAGCAGGACCGCAGCTAACTATGGCTACACCTTC. As protein: CASSRTAANYGYTF.

This clonotype was recorded at least ten times. The junction differs from germline at one of its ends, possibly a read error. V usage is TRBV7-2 and J usage is TRBJ2-1; 8 nucleotides match TRBD1. Germline V gene lookup returns CDR1 SGHTA and CDR2 FQGNSA. The CDR3 has 13 residues. The CDR3 is CASSKSPDRERFF. The CDR3 DNA reads as TGTGCCAGCAGCAAATCACCGGACAGGGAGCGGTTCTTC.

This clonotype appeared many times. The chain combines TRBV12-3 or TRBV12-4 with TRBJ2-1; unclear D gene. The CDR3 length is 13 residues. V shed 10 bases and J shed 7 bases, with 17 bases lying between them. The CDR3 is CAINFLGWNEQFF. The CDR3 region has the DNA TGTGCCATCAATTTCCTCGGATGGAATGAGCAGTTCTTC.

This clonotype was detected many times. The chain couples TRBV7-8 to TRBJ2-1, with D tentatively TRBD1 (6 bases). V was cut by 5 bases and J by 7 bases, with 27 bases left in between. The CDR3 runs to 18 residues. Germline-derived CDR1 and CDR2 are SGHVS and FQNEAQ. The CDR3 bases are TGTGCCAGCAGCCAAGAAAACGCCGCCGACAGGACAAAAAATGAGCAGTTCTTC. Translated, it gives CASSQENAADRTKNEQFF.

Ten or more counts support this clonotype. The chain carries TRBV6-2 or TRBV6-3 and TRBJ2-7; D unresolved. Germline CDR1 MNHEY, CDR2 SVGEGT. CDR3 length equals 14 residues. V gave up 7 bases and J gave up 2 bases, with 15 bases separating them. The CDR3 protein is CASKSTLATYEQYF. The CDR3 DNA follows: TGTGCCAGCAAATCGACTCTGGCGACCTACGAGCAGTACTTC.

This clonotype was detected many times. V gene TRBV11-1 combines with J gene TRBJ2-2; 10 bases line up with TRBD2. CDR3 length: 17 amino acids. Germline CDR1 SGHAT, CDR2 FQDESV (reference sequence). V trimming: 3 bases; J trimming: 6 bases; junction bases outside the gene matches: 10. CDR3 sequence (DNA): TGTGCCAGCAGCTTCCCCCTAGCGGGAGTAGCGGCCGGGGAGCTGTTTTTT. The encoded protein is CASSFPLAGVAAGELFF.

The chain recombines TRBV6-5 with TRBJ2-7; a weak D match, TRBD2 (5 bases). V was pared by 2 bases and J by 4 bases, with 9 bases between. The length of the CDR3 is 13 residues. Germline assignment: CDR1 MNHEY and CDR2 SVGAGI. The CDR3 region has the DNA TGTGCCAGCAGTTACGGAGGAATTTACGAGCAGTACTTC. It specifies CASSYGGIYEQYF.

The gene calls are TRBV20-1 and TRBJ2-1; D not certain. V shed 4 bases and J shed 5 bases, with 3 bases lying between them. The CDR3 contains 10 residues. The V gene's germline CDR1 is DFQATT and CDR2 SNEGSKA (reference sequence). The CDR3 bases are TGCAGTGCTAAAAACAATGAGCAGTTCTTC. It translates to CSAKNNEQFF.

As to this clonotype: A much more abundant neighbour one base away suggests this may be a read error. The rearrangement joins TRBV12-3 or TRBV12-4 to TRBJ2-1; no clear D. CDR3 size: 16 residues. Trimming cost V 0 bases and J 10 bases, with 19 bases left between them. CDR3 sequence: CASSLAYRRSTDEQFF. The CDR3 DNA reads TGTGCCAGCAGTTTAGCGTATCGTCGGAGTACCGACGAGCAGTTCTTC.

This clonotype was recorded at least ten times. This chain links TRBV12-3 or TRBV12-4 with TRBJ2-1; D perhaps matches TRBD2 (6 bases). The CDR3 totals 18 residues. Deletions cut 0 bases from V and 8 bases from J, with 23 bases between. The CDR3 region has the DNA TGTGCCAGCAGTTTAGCGCGGGGCATTCCTTCAATCATTGATGAGCAGTTCTTC. This codes for CASSLARGIPSIIDEQFF.

In its sample, this clonotype was seen many times. The chain uses TRBV12-3 or TRBV12-4 and TRBJ2-2; D gene uncertain. The CDR3 runs 15 residues. Trimming removed 3 bases at V and 4 bases at J, with 12 bases between. For the CDR3, the DNA is TGTGCCAGCAGTTTTCCGGGTTCGGGCACCGGGGAGCTGTTTTTT. This gives the protein CASSFPGSGTGELFF.

This clonotype was seen many times. The chain has TRBV18 and TRBJ2-1; D is unclear. The CDR3 covers 13 residues. Germline lookup yields CDR1 KGHSH and CDR2 LQKENI. The V end was cut by 0 bases, the J end by 10 bases, with 10 bases between. The CDR3 loop reads CASSPPSDVEQFF. The CDR3 DNA sequence: TGTGCCAGCTCACCACCGTCGGACGTAGAGCAGTTCTTC.

The sample holds a few counts of this clonotype. At one end the junction does not follow the germline gene, possibly because of a read error. V and J are TRBV7-9 and TRBJ2-7; 7 bases are a match to TRBD1. Germline V CDR1 and CDR2: SEHNR, FQNEAQ (reference sequence). The CDR3 is 14 residues long. CDR3 in DNA: TGTGCCGGCAGTCGCCTGGGACAGCCCTACGAGCAGTACTTC. Protein product: CAGSRLGQPYEQYF. The whole variable domain, filled in from reference TRBV7-9 and TRBJ2-7, reads DTGVSQNPRHKITKRGQNVTFRCDPISEHNRLYWYRQTLGQGPEFLTYFQNEAQLEKSRLLSDRFSAERPKGSFSTLEIQRTEQGDSAMYLCAGSRLGQPYEQYFGPGTRLTVT.

The genes are TRBV6-1 and TRBJ2-2; D is possibly TRBD2 (6 bases). The CDR3 totals 14 residues. V shed 7 bases and J shed 6 bases, with 15 bases lying between them. The germline CDR1 and CDR2 sequences are MNHNS and SASEGT. The CDR3: CASTTTGLPGELFF. The CDR3 DNA is TGTGCCAGCACTACTACGGGACTCCCCGGGGAGCTGTTTTTT.

This clonotype was seen a few times. The chain couples TRBV20-1 to TRBJ1-2; D is unresolved. The V and J ends lost 5 bases and 6 bases respectively, with 13 bases between them. The CDR3 is 12 amino acids. CDR1 DFQATT and CDR2 SNEGSKA come from the germline V gene (reference sequence). The CDR3 loop reads CSAFWKWDGYTF. In DNA, the CDR3 is TGCAGTGCTTTCTGGAAATGGGATGGCTACACCTTC.

This chain uses TRBV5-6 with TRBJ1-2; D is uncertain. Germline-derived CDR1 and CDR2 are SGHDT and YYEEEE. Trimming removed 9 bases from V and 8 bases from J, with 20 bases in between. This CDR3 is 13 amino acids long. The CDR3 DNA follows: TGTGCCACCCGGGCAGATCCCTACGGAGGCTACACCTTC. Its protein is CATRADPYGGYTF.

This clonotype has a count of ten or more. The chain combines TRBV20-1 with TRBJ2-7, with TRBD2 identical over 11 bases. The CDR3 is made up of 14 amino acids. The germline V gene encodes CDR1 DFQATT and CDR2 SNEGSKA (reference sequence). V trimming: 6 bases; J trimming: 4 bases; junction bases outside the gene matches: 8. CDR3 DNA: TGCAGTGCCACCTTTCTAGCGGGAGGATACGAGCAGTACTTC. Translated, it gives CSATFLAGGYEQYF.

This clonotype was detected many times. V and J are TRBV28 and TRBJ1-2, with 7 bases that match TRBD1. This CDR3 is built from 13 residues. J lost 2 bases, V lost 10 bases, and 7 bases had no gene match. Germline-derived CDR1 and CDR2 are MDHEN and SYDVKM. CDR3 protein: CATRDSRNYGYTF. In nucleotides, the CDR3 is TGTGCCACCCGGGACAGTAGAAACTATGGCTACACCTTC.

This clonotype was found a few times. The junction differs from germline at one of its ends, possibly a read error. This chain uses TRBV12-3 or TRBV12-4 with TRBJ1-6, with TRBD1 matching over 8 bases. This CDR3 spans 15 amino acids. The CDR3 sequence: CASSSGQGYNSPLLF. DNA of the CDR3: TGTGCCAGCAGTTCCGGACAGGGCTATAATTCACCCCTCCTCTTT.

This clonotype was detected only a few times. The chain links TRBV15 to TRBJ1-2, with 10 bases that match TRBD1. CDR1 LNHNV and CDR2 YYDKDF come from the germline V gene (reference sequence). Trimming removed 2 bases from V and 3 bases from J; junction bases left unmatched: 3. The CDR3 consists of 15 residues. The CDR3 spells CATSRTGTGDYGYTF. The CDR3 DNA reads as TGTGCCACCAGCAGAACCGGGACAGGGGACTATGGCTACACCTTC.

The genes are TRBV30 and TRBJ1-4; 9 bases line up with TRBD1. CDR1 GTSNPN and CDR2 SVGIG come from the germline V gene (reference sequence). V shed 5 bases, J shed 5 bases, and the junction held 9 bases outside the gene matches. The CDR3 sequence is 15 residues long. CDR3 amino acids: CAWGGPGQGNEKLFF. Written as DNA, the CDR3 is TGTGCCTGGGGGGGTCCGGGACAGGGAAATGAAAAACTGTTTTTT.

This clonotype was detected ten times or more. This rearrangement joins TRBV6-1 to TRBJ2-1, with D possibly called TRBD1 or TRBD2 (5 bases each). The CDR3 is 13 amino acids. CDR1 is MNHNS and CDR2 is SASEGT in the germline V gene. Trimming left V 8 bases short and J 0 bases short, with 8 bases between. CDR3 protein: CASRDGSYNEQFF. The CDR3 bases are TGTGCCAGCCGGGACGGCTCCTACAATGAGCAGTTCTTC.

This clonotype occurred many times. V usage is TRBV20-1 and J usage is TRBJ2-1; 8 nucleotides line up with TRBD1. The V gene's germline CDR1 is DFQATT and CDR2 SNEGSKA (reference sequence). The CDR3 has 15 residues. Losses at the gene ends were 0 bases for V and 0 bases for J; bases not matched to a gene: 1. CDR3 protein: CSARDDRGSYNEQFF. CDR3 bases: TGCAGTGCTAGAGATGACAGGGGCTCCTACAATGAGCAGTTCTTC.

This clonotype was found many times. The gene calls are TRBV5-1 and TRBJ2-7; 8 nucleotides line up with TRBD1. Germline values: CDR1 SGHRS, CDR2 YFSETQ. The CDR3 is 16 amino acids. The V gene end was trimmed by 0 bases and the J gene end by 0 bases; junction bases not matched to a gene: 5. CDR3 sequence reads: CASSLDGTGVSYEQYF. The DNA for the CDR3 is TGCGCCAGCAGCTTGGATGGGACAGGAGTCTCCTACGAGCAGTACTTC.